This passage covers 32 T cell receptor beta chains from one sample sequenced in a study of spatial heterogeneity in lung cancer. As to time point: sample taken at primary tumor resection. Whole RNA, isolated from tumor, nontumor lung or frozen PBMC, was sequenced without prior sorting. Using its own MiXCR run on the 5' RACE reads, TCRdb lists one record per CDR3 protein. The sample lists some 11,000 distinct CDR3 sequences; roughly 6.4% were seen once. This material consisted of normal lung tissue next to the tumor, taken at surgery. All receptors come from a male donor with early-stage non-small cell lung cancer.

This clonotype was counted ten times or more. Since it is a stray read in a library aimed at alpha chains, this beta chain has a size that is not meaningful. The chain combines TRBV7-7 with TRBJ1-3, with D unclear. This CDR3 is built from 15 residues. CDR1 SSHAT and CDR2 FNYEAQ come from the germline V gene (reference sequence). Trimming pared 1 base from V and 3 bases from J, leaving 10 bases between. CDR3 region: CASSLGPALGNTIYF. CDR3 bases: TGTGCCAGCAGCTTAGGACCGGCGCTTGGAAACACCATATATTTT.

This clonotype was counted at least ten times. The library was designed around alpha chains, so this beta chain is a stray read whose abundance carries little weight. The rearrangement joins TRBV7-2 to TRBJ1-5, with D perhaps matching TRBD1 (6 bases). Germline CDR1 and CDR2: SGHTA and FQGNSA. CDR3 length: 14 residues. Trimming took off 5 bases at V and 3 bases at J, with 11 bases between the two ends. In DNA, the CDR3 is TGTGCCAGCAGCCGAGACAGGAACAATCAGCCCCAGCATTTT. Its protein is CASSRDRNNQPQHF.

This clonotype is medium-sized within its sample. The library was built for alpha chains, so this beta chain is an off-target read and its size means little. The CDR3 DNA is TGTGCCAGCAGTTATGGGGAGTCGGCCCCTTGGCGCGAGCAGTACTTC. Amino acids: CASSYGESAPWREQYF. This chain links TRBV28 with TRBJ2-7; D is perhaps TRBD2 (5 bases). Looked up from germline, CDR1 is MDHEN and CDR2 is SYDVKM. This CDR3 has 16 amino acids. Trimming removed 4 bases from V and 6 bases from J, with 22 bases in between.

Ten or more counts support this clonotype. With the library built for alpha chains, this beta chain is off target and its frequency is not meaningful. This chain uses TRBV20-1 with TRBJ1-3; no clear D. Trimming took off 5 bases at V and 0 bases at J, with 11 bases between the two ends. Germline CDR1 and CDR2: DFQATT and SNEGSKA (reference sequence). The CDR3 consists of 14 residues. The CDR3 region is CSAVQPNSGNTIYF. CDR3 DNA sequence: TGCAGTGCTGTGCAGCCCAACTCTGGAAACACCATATATTTT.

This clonotype was detected ten times or more. As an off-target read in a library built for alpha chains, this beta chain has a frequency of little significance. The chain carries TRBV5-4 and TRBJ2-1, with 8 nucleotides matching TRBD2. V lost 6 bases, J lost 5 bases, and 10 bases stayed unmatched. The CDR3 loop spans 15 amino acids. From germline, CDR1 is SGHNT and CDR2 YYREEE (reference sequence). CDR3 amino acids: CASTNSAGADNEQFF. CDR3 DNA sequence: TGTGCCAGCACCAACTCAGCGGGAGCAGACAATGAGCAGTTCTTC.

As regards this clonotype: With the library built for alpha chains, this beta chain is off target and its frequency is not meaningful. CDR3 in DNA: TGTGCCAGCCTTTCTCTCGCCGGGGAGCTGTTTTTT. This translates into CASLSLAGELFF. The genes are TRBV3-1 and TRBJ2-2, with unresolved D. The CDR3 covers 12 residues. Between the trimmed V and J ends, which lost 8 bases and 6 bases, there was a span of 10 bases. Germline loops: CDR1 LGHDT, CDR2 YNNKEL (reference sequence).

By share, this clonotype counts as medium-sized. This beta chain represents an off-target read in a library built for alpha chains; its size is of limited meaning. The chain uses TRBV5-1 and TRBJ2-3; either TRBD1 or TRBD2 may fit D (5 bases each). There are 16 residues in the CDR3. V lost 0 bases and J lost 0, with 11 bases in between. Germline V lookup: CDR1 SGHRS, CDR2 YFSETQ. The CDR3 sequence is CASSLVLGGSTDTQYF. The DNA for the CDR3 is TGCGCCAGCAGCTTGGTACTTGGGGGAAGCACAGATACGCAGTATTTT.

This clonotype was counted many times. This beta chain slipped into a library made for alpha chains as a stray read, so its size is not meaningful. The chain links TRBV28 to TRBJ2-4; unclear D gene. Germline CDR1 is MDHEN and CDR2 is SYDVKM. V was cut by 2 bases and J by 1 base, with 12 bases left in between. The CDR3 loop spans 16 amino acids. CDR3 in amino acids: CASSLGPALAKNIQYF. CDR3 bases: TGTGCCAGCAGTTTAGGGCCCGCTCTGGCCAAAAACATTCAGTACTTC.

There are many counts of this clonotype. The library was prepared for alpha chains; this beta chain is a stray read, so its frequency means little. V and J are TRBV29-1 and TRBJ1-1; perhaps TRBD1 as D (5 bases). Germline V gene data show CDR1 as SQVTM and CDR2 as ANQGSEA. The CDR3 has 14 amino acids. V shed 1 base and J shed 4 bases, with 13 bases lying between them. CDR3 residues: CSVEAPGLTTEAFF. The CDR3 nucleotides are TGCAGCGTTGAAGCCCCGGGACTGACCACTGAAGCTTTCTTT.

At least ten counts were recorded for this clonotype. This beta chain is a stray read from a library made for alpha chains; its abundance is not meaningful. The J gene is TRBJ2-3, the V gene TRBV4-3; TRBD2 matches at 10 bases. Germline-derived CDR1 and CDR2 are LGHNA and YSLEER. The V segment lost 1 base and the J segment 3 bases; nucleotides outside the gene matches: 4. The CDR3 contains 16 residues. CDR3 in DNA: TGCGCCAGCAGCCAAGCGGGACTAGCGAAAACAGATACGCAGTATTTT. Its translation: CASSQAGLAKTDTQYF.

This clonotype appeared a few times. This beta chain lies outside the target of a library built for alpha chains; its clone size means little. The gene calls are TRBV10-3 and TRBJ1-6, with 8 positions matching TRBD1. The CDR3 has 13 amino acids. The germline gives CDR1 ENHRY, CDR2 SYGVKD. The V gene end was trimmed by 10 bases and the J gene end by 7 bases; junction bases not matched to a gene: 6. The CDR3 sequence: CATYRDRNSPLHF. CDR3 bases: TGTGCCACCTACCGGGACAGGAATTCACCCCTCCACTTT.

At least ten counts were recorded for this clonotype. This beta chain is a stray read from a library made for alpha chains; its abundance is not meaningful. The genes are TRBV29-1 and TRBJ2-7; TRBD1 matches at 10 bases. CDR3 length: 15 amino acids. With 6 bases clipped from V and 4 bases from J, the junction kept 12 bases outside the gene matches. The germline V gene encodes CDR1 SQVTM and CDR2 ANQGSEA. CDR3: CSVGNTGQGQYEQYF. The CDR3 nucleotides read TGCAGCGTGGGGAACACGGGACAGGGGCAGTACGAGCAGTACTTC.

This clonotype was observed many times. For a library built for alpha chains, this beta chain is a stray read; little rests on its size. The chain uses TRBV7-9 and TRBJ1-1, with D tentatively TRBD1 (6 bases). In germline, CDR1 is SEHNR, CDR2 FQNEAQ (reference sequence). The CDR3 totals 14 residues. The V gene lost 7 bases and the J gene lost 5 bases, with 17 bases spanning the gap. CDR3 in DNA: TGTGCCAGCACCAAGGCCACAGGGCGAACTGAAGCTTTCTTT. Translated: CASTKATGRTEAFF. The complete variable domain, with remaining parts taken from reference TRBV7-9 and TRBJ1-1, reads DTGVSQNPRHKITKRGQNVTFRCDPISEHNRLYWYRQTLGQGPEFLTYFQNEAQLEKSRLLSDRFSAERPKGSFSTLEIQRTEQGDSAMYLCASTKATGRTEAFFGQGTRLTVV.

The sample holds many counts of this clonotype. The library was designed around alpha chains, so this beta chain is a stray read whose abundance carries little weight. The V gene is TRBV27, the J gene TRBJ2-5, with D possibly being TRBD1 or TRBD2 (5 bases each). The V gene lost 7 bases and the J gene lost 1 base, with 13 bases spanning the gap. Germline-derived CDR1 and CDR2 are MNHEY and SMNVEV (reference sequence). CDR3 size: 14 residues. CDR3 DNA sequence: TGTGCCAGCACGAGGGGTCCGGGCCAAGAGACCCAGTACTTC. Its protein product is CASTRGPGQETQYF.

By sample fraction, this clonotype is medium-sized. This beta chain slipped into a library made for alpha chains as a stray read, so its size is not meaningful. V gene TRBV12-3 or TRBV12-4 combines with J gene TRBJ1-5, with TRBD1 identical over 10 bases. This CDR3 spans 16 amino acids. V shed 6 bases, J shed 7 bases, and the junction held 12 bases outside the gene matches. In nucleotides, the CDR3 is TGTGCCAGCAGCCCCCCGGGACAGGGGTTTGGACAGCCCCAGCATTTT. As protein: CASSPPGQGFGQPQHF.

This clonotype was counted at least ten times. The library was built for alpha chains, so this beta chain is an off-target read and its size means little. The V and J genes are TRBV6-5 and TRBJ2-3; D unresolved. The CDR3 consists of 14 residues. V was pared by 0 bases and J by 6 bases, with 10 bases between. The V gene's germline CDR1 is MNHEY and CDR2 SVGAGI. The chain's CDR3 is CASSYSEDYDTQYF. CDR3 DNA sequence: TGTGCCAGCAGTTACTCAGAGGATTACGATACGCAGTATTTT.

Many counts were recorded for this clonotype. In a library made to pick up alpha chains, this beta chain is a stray read with a size that means little. This rearrangement joins TRBV2 to TRBJ2-7; D is undetermined. The CDR3 totals 11 residues. The V and J ends lost 1 base and 4 bases respectively, with 2 bases between them. The germline CDR1 and CDR2 sequences are SNHLY and FYNNEI. CDR3 DNA: TGTGCCAGCAGTGAAGGGTACGAGCAGTACTTC. It is translated as CASSEGYEQYF.

This clonotype was seen at least ten times. The library was designed around alpha chains, so this beta chain is a stray read whose abundance carries little weight. This chain uses TRBV6-1 with TRBJ2-3; the match to TRBD1 covers 8 bases. After removal of 6 bases from V and 0 bases from J, the junction contained 2 bases not matched to a gene. The CDR3 is 14 residues long. Per the germline V gene, CDR1 is MNHNS and CDR2 is SASEGT. CDR3 residues: CASRRTGSTDTQYF. The CDR3 DNA sequence: TGTGCCAGCAGGAGGACAGGGAGCACAGATACGCAGTATTTT.

This clonotype came up many times. For a library built for alpha chains, this beta chain is a stray read; little rests on its size. V is TRBV19 and J is TRBJ1-1; TRBD1 might be the D (5 bases). CDR3 length: 18 residues. The V end lost 3 bases, the J end lost 0 bases, and 20 bases lay between the germline ends. From germline, CDR1 is LNHDA and CDR2 SQIVND (reference sequence). The CDR3 DNA follows: TGTGCCAGTAGTATTGGCGGGACCAGACTGAACATGAACACTGAAGCTTTCTTT. Protein sequence: CASSIGGTRLNMNTEAFF.

This clonotype occurred a few times. Because this beta chain is a stray read in a library intended to capture alpha chains, its abundance should not be given much weight. This CDR3 is CASSARSETQYF. CDR3 sequence (DNA): TGTGCCAGCAGCGCGAGAAGCGAGACCCAGTACTTC. J is TRBJ2-5 and V is TRBV7-8; no firm D call. The germline V and J ends were trimmed by 5 bases and 5 bases, with 9 bases remaining between them. The CDR3 covers 12 residues. CDR1 is SGHVS, CDR2 FQNEAQ, per germline.

The table lists this clonotype with a few counts. Because the library targeted alpha chains, this beta chain is an off-target read whose size means little. This chain connects TRBV9 to TRBJ2-7; 7 nucleotides agree with TRBD1. V trimming: 0 bases; J trimming: 3 bases; junction bases outside the gene matches: 6. This CDR3 is 15 amino acids long. Germline values: CDR1 SGDLS, CDR2 YYNGEE. The CDR3 DNA reads as TGTGCCAGCAGCGTAGGAGGGACAGCTGACTACGAGCAGTACTTC. It yields the protein CASSVGGTADYEQYF.

About this clonotype: This beta chain turned up in a library designed for alpha chains; as an off-target read, its abundance says little. This chain links TRBV7-9 with TRBJ1-1, with TRBD1 matching 9 bases. After removal of 6 bases from V and 4 bases from J, the junction contained 6 bases not matched to a gene. This CDR3 comprises 14 residues. Germline CDR1 is SEHNR and CDR2 is FQNEAQ (reference sequence). CDR3 coding DNA: TGTGCCAGCAGTGCCGACAGGGGGTTCACTGAAGCTTTCTTT. Translation gives CASSADRGFTEAFF. Drawing the rest from reference TRBV7-9 and TRBJ1-1, the complete variable domain is DTGVSQNPRHKITKRGQNVTFRCDPISEHNRLYWYRQTLGQGPEFLTYFQNEAQLEKSRLLSDRFSAERPKGSFSTLEIQRTEQGDSAMYLCASSADRGFTEAFFGQGTRLTVV.

This clonotype occurred many times. With the library built for alpha chains, this beta chain is off target and its frequency is not meaningful. The gene calls are TRBV24-1 and TRBJ2-1, with D unclear. This CDR3 is 13 amino acids long. From germline, CDR1 is KGHDR and CDR2 SFDVKD. V lost 3 bases and J lost 12, with 14 bases in between. The CDR3 loop is CATSDRSGYRQFF. The DNA of the CDR3 is TGTGCCACCAGTGATCGGAGTGGTTACCGGCAGTTCTTC.

Note on this clonotype: The library was prepared for alpha chains; this beta chain is a stray read, so its frequency means little. The chain joins TRBV6-2 or TRBV6-3 to TRBJ2-1; 7 nucleotides line up with TRBD2. CDR3 length: 14 amino acids. The junction had 10 bases not matched to a gene; V was cut back by 7 bases and J by 7 bases. The germline gives CDR1 MNHEY, CDR2 SVGEGT. The CDR3 loop is CASTLAGGGNEQFF. The DNA for the CDR3 is TGTGCCAGCACCTTGGCTGGGGGGGGTAATGAGCAGTTCTTC.

In regard to this clonotype: The library was prepared for alpha chains; this beta chain is a stray read, so its frequency means little. The J gene is TRBJ2-3, the V gene TRBV6-1, with 7 bases aligning to TRBD2. Trimming removed 6 bases from V and 0 bases from J; junction bases left unmatched: 9. The CDR3 consists of 16 residues. Per germline, CDR1 MNHNS and CDR2 SASEGT. CDR3 DNA sequence: TGTGCCAGCAGAGCAGCGGGACTCTCTAGCACAGATACGCAGTATTTT. Amino acids: CASRAAGLSSTDTQYF.

This clonotype was observed many times. The library was designed around alpha chains, so this beta chain is a stray read whose abundance carries little weight. DNA of the CDR3: TGTGCCAGCAGCAAGACGAACACCGGGGAGCTGTTTTTT. This encodes CASSKTNTGELFF. The V call is TRBV2, the J call TRBJ2-2; D ambiguous. The CDR3 spans 13 residues. The germline V gene encodes CDR1 SNHLY and CDR2 FYNNEI. V was clipped by 6 bases and J by 0 bases, with 5 bases between them. The whole variable domain, remainder taken from reference TRBV2 and TRBJ2-2, is EPEVTQTPSHQVTQMGQEVILRCVPISNHLYFYWYRQILGQKVEFLVSFYNNEISEKSEIFDDQFSVERPDGSNFTLKIRSTKLEDSAMYFCASSKTNTGELFFGEGSRLTVL.

At least ten counts were recorded for this clonotype. With the library built for alpha chains, this beta chain is off target and its frequency is not meaningful. The chain links TRBV7-2 to TRBJ1-6; D possibly corresponds to TRBD1 (6 bases). Trimming removed 3 bases from V and 10 bases from J, with 13 bases in between. The CDR3 runs to 14 residues. CDR1 is SGHTA, CDR2 FQGNSA, per germline. The CDR3 here is CASSLLQGGSPLHF. The CDR3 DNA reads as TGTGCCAGCAGCTTGTTACAAGGGGGGTCACCCCTCCACTTT.

Ten or more counts support this clonotype. This beta chain is a stray sequence in a library constructed for alpha chains; its clone size is not meaningful. The rearrangement links TRBV6-5 to TRBJ2-7; 12 bases align to TRBD2. With 4 bases clipped from V and 3 bases from J, the junction kept 1 base outside the gene matches. Germline V lookup: CDR1 MNHEY, CDR2 SVGAGI. The CDR3 length is 14 residues. This CDR3 is CASSSSGGVYEQYF. The CDR3 DNA is TGTGCCAGCAGTTCTAGCGGGGGGGTCTACGAGCAGTACTTC.

This clonotype was seen ten or more times. Little can be read into the size of this beta chain, an off-target read in a library designed for alpha chains. The V call is TRBV24-1, the J call TRBJ2-7; 12 bases are shared with TRBD2. CDR1 KGHDR and CDR2 SFDVKD come from the germline V gene. The CDR3 covers 13 residues. With V trimmed by 6 bases and J by 6 bases, 2 bases remained unmatched. The CDR3 bases are TGTGCCACCAGTACTAGCGGGGGGAGCGAGCAGTACTTC. This gives the protein CATSTSGGSEQYF.

This clonotype was seen repeatedly, ten times or more. A library prepared for alpha chains yielded this beta chain as an off-target read; its size is of little meaning. The chain uses TRBV6-5 and TRBJ2-1; D is unclear. V lost 10 bases and J lost 7, with 17 bases in between. The CDR3 contains 13 residues. Germline CDR1 and CDR2: MNHEY and SVGAGI. The CDR3 reads CATRDTSWNEQFF. In DNA form, the CDR3 reads TGTGCCACCAGAGACACCTCTTGGAATGAGCAGTTCTTC.

On this clonotype itself: This beta chain came through as a stray read in a library set up for alpha chains, and its size says little. The V call is TRBV3-1, the J call TRBJ1-4; D is perhaps TRBD1 (5 bases). The CDR3 has 13 residues. The V end was cut by 5 bases, the J end by 7 bases, with 11 bases between. Germline V gene data show CDR1 as LGHDT and CDR2 as YNNKEL (reference sequence). The CDR3 sequence: CASSRGLGEKLFF. The CDR3 region has the DNA TGTGCCAGCAGCAGGGGTTTAGGTGAAAAACTGTTTTTT. Together with reference TRBV3-1 and TRBJ1-4, the CDR3 gives the full variable domain: DTAVSQTPKYLVTQMGNDKSIKCEQNLGHDTMYWYKQDSKKFLKIMFSYNNKELIINETVPNRFSPKSPDKAHLNLHINSLELGDSAVYFCASSRGLGEKLFFGSGTQLSVL.

This clonotype was detected ten times or more. This beta chain represents an off-target read in a library built for alpha chains; its size is of limited meaning. The V and J genes are TRBV20-1 and TRBJ1-1; TRBD1 agrees at 9 bases. The J segment lost 4 bases and the V segment lost 4 bases, leaving 7 bases of the junction unmatched. This CDR3 contains 14 residues. CDR1 is DFQATT, CDR2 SNEGSKA, per germline (reference sequence). In nucleotides, the CDR3 is TGCAGTGCTACAAACAGGGGGCTGGGCACTGAAGCTTTCTTT. This translates into CSATNRGLGTEAFF.